The T cell receptor beta chain under discussion was sequenced for a study of blood T cells in healthy people across ages. For this clonotype: The antigen remains undetermined.

The CDR3 has 18 amino acids. Germline V lookup: CDR1 LGHNA, CDR2 YNFKEQ. Trimming cost V 0 bases and J 4 bases; bases outside gene matches: 10. Study-level results: Researchers deemed the diversity estimates from one million T cells underestimates. Reliance upon unsorted PBMCs precluded definitive naive versus antigen-experienced comparison. Naive CD4+ cell counts and diversity both ran higher in long-lived than in aged donors.

Combining a sample-barcoded 5' primer with a J-beta primer mix, a second PCR ran for about 7 to 11 cycles. A tag from a template-switch adaptor with 12 random nucleotides marked each cDNA molecule. Each CDR3 protein gets one entry after TCRdb re-called the 5' RACE reads with MiXCR. The sample has 1.5 million to 2 million distinct CDR3 sequences, around 48% seen once. Sequenced sample: blood. The chain combines TRBV4-2 with TRBJ2-1; 9 bases fit TRBD2. The clonotype originates from a middle-aged woman in good health. The CDR3 here is CASSQDRLGAGGYNEQFF. CDR3 coding DNA: TGTGCCAGCAGCCAAGACCGATTGGGGGCGGGGGGGTACAATGAGCAGTTCTTC.